These T cell receptor beta chains were read from a single sample in a study of cytomegalovirus exposure and HLA in healthy donors. Profiling relied on immunoSEQ multiplex PCR, and the TCRdb table lists in-frame clones only, not all of them. Of around 100,000 clones listed, roughly three quarters are singletons. Material: PBMCs. The receptors derive from a woman between 18 and 29 years old in good health and CMV-seropositive. Both conserved end residues are part of each CDR3. Fields, in order: V gene, J gene, D gene, CDR3 length, CDR3 protein. A D gene is named only where the DNA matches it firmly.

V: TRBV7-9
J: TRBJ2-7
D: TRBD2
length: 14
CDR3: CASSLSEGRAEQYF

V: TRBV27
J: TRBJ2-7
D: -
length: 15
CDR3: CASSLSSVRAYEQYF

V: TRBV30
J: TRBJ1-4
D: -
length: 13
CDR3: CASRAPPEGKLFF

V: TRBV19
J: TRBJ2-7
D: TRBD1
length: 17
CDR3: CASSIPTGGQGVYEQYF

V: TRBV7-2
J: TRBJ2-7
D: TRBD2
length: 15
CDR3: CASSFRVAGGGEQYF

V: TRBV7-9
J: TRBJ2-1
D: TRBD2
length: 15
CDR3: CASSLARLARNEQFF

V: TRBV7-9
J: TRBJ2-2
D: -
length: 15
CDR3: CSSSLVVGYTGELFF

V: TRBV5-1
J: TRBJ2-3
D: -
length: 14
CDR3: CASTPGTSTDTQYF

V: TRBV5-1
J: TRBJ1-3
D: -
length: 15
CDR3: CASKDSLSSGNTIYF

V: TRBV6-1
J: TRBJ2-1
D: -
length: 17
CDR3: CASSEAVLASRGNEQFF

V: TRBV5-1
J: TRBJ1-1
D: -
length: 15
CDR3: CASSPSGAVNTEAFF

V: TRBV10-3
J: TRBJ2-7
D: -
length: 13
CDR3: CAISESPTYEQYF

V: TRBV11-2
J: TRBJ2-1
D: TRBD2
length: 14
CDR3: CASSLSGGPREQFF

V: TRBV6-1
J: TRBJ1-2
D: -
length: 16
CDR3: CASSVSGPGEGEGYTF

V: TRBV7-2
J: TRBJ1-5
D: TRBD1
length: 14
CDR3: CASSFSPPGGPQHF

V: TRBV29-1
J: TRBJ2-2
D: -
length: 11
CDR3: CSVGNTGELFF

V: TRBV11-2
J: TRBJ2-7
D: -
length: 12
CDR3: CASSFSRDEQYF

V: TRBV4-1
J: TRBJ2-3
D: -
length: 18
CDR3: CASSQVFRRAYSTDTQYF

V: TRBV11-3
J: TRBJ1-2
D: TRBD1
length: 12
CDR3: CASSKGQQGYTF

V: TRBV19
J: TRBJ1-1
D: -
length: 15
CDR3: CASTNGGGSGYEAFF

V: TRBV6-5
J: TRBJ1-3
D: -
length: 13
CDR3: CASSQTAGNTIYF

V: TRBV7-7
J: TRBJ2-7
D: -
length: 12
CDR3: CASSFPAGEQYF

V: TRBV10-3
J: TRBJ2-7
D: -
length: 11
CDR3: CAIGGTYEQYF

V: TRBV9
J: TRBJ2-3
D: -
length: 14
CDR3: CASSVVSLTDTQYF

V: TRBV18
J: TRBJ1-1
D: TRBD1
length: 15
CDR3: CASSPSTGGKTEAFF

V: TRBV5-1
J: TRBJ1-5
D: -
length: 18
CDR3: CASSLQYVGRQTWQPQHF